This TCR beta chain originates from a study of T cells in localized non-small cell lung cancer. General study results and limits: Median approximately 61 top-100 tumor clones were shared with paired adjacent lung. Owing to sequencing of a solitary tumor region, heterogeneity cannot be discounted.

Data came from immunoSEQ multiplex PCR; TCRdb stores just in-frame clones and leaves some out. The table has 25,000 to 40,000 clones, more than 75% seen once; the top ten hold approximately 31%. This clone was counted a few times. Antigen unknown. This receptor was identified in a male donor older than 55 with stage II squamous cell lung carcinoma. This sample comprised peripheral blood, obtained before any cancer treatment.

DNA of the CDR3: TGTGCCAGCAGCCTCGGACAGGGTTCCAACATTCAGTACTTC. Protein product: CASSLGQGSNIQYF. V gene TRBV6-5 combines with J gene TRBJ2-4; 8 nucleotides line up with TRBD1. Germline lookup yields CDR1 MNHEY and CDR2 SVGAGI. The CDR3 contains 14 residues. V lost 6 bases, J lost 7 bases, and 8 bases stayed unmatched.